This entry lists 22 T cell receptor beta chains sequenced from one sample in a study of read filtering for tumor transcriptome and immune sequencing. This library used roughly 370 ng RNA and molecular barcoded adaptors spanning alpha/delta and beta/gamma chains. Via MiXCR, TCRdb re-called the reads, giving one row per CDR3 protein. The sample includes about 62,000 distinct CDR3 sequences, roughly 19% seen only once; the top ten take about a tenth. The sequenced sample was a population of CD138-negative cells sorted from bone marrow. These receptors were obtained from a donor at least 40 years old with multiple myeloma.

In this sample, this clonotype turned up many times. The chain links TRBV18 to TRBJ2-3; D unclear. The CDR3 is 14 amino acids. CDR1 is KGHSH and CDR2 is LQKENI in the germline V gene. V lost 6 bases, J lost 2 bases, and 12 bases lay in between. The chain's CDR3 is CASSGAISTDTQYF. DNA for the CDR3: TGTGCCAGCTCCGGCGCCATATCCACAGATACGCAGTATTTT.

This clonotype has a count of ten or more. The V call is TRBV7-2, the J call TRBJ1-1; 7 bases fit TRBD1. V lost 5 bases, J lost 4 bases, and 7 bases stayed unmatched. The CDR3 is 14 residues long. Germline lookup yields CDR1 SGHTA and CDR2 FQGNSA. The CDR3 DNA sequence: TGTGCCAGCAGCGGGGGACAGCCGCTCACTGAAGCTTTCTTT. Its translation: CASSGGQPLTEAFF.

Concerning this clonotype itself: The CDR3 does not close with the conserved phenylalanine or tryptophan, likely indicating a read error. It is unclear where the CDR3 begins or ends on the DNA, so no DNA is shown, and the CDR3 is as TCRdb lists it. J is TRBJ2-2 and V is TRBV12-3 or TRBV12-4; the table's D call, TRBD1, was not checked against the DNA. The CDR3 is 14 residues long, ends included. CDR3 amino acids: CASSRPGGGGELCY.

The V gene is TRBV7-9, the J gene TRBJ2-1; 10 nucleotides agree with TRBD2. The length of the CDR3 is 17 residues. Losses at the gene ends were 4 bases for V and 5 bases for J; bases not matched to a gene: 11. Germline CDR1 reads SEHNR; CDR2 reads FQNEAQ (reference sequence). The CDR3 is CASSSNRRTSGHNEQFF. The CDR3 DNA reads TGTGCCAGCAGCTCAAACCGCAGGACTAGCGGCCACAATGAGCAGTTCTTC.

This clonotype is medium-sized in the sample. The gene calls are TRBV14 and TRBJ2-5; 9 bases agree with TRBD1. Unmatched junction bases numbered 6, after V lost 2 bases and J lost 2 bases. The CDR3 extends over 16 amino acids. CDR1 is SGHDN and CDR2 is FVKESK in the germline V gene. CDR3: CASSQTTGGRQETQYF. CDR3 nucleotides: TGTGCCAGCAGCCAAACGACAGGGGGGCGGCAAGAGACCCAGTACTTC. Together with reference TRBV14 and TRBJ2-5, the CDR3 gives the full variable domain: EAGVTQFPSHSVIEKGQTVTLRCDPISGHDNLYWYRRVMGKEIKFLLHFVKESKQDESGMPNNRFLAERTGGTYSTLKVQPAELEDSGVYFCASSQTTGGRQETQYFGPGTRLLVL.

CDR3 nucleotides: TGTGCCAGCAGCTCGCTACTAGCGACCTACGAGCAGTACTTC. Protein sequence: CASSSLLATYEQYF. The gene calls are TRBV7-2 and TRBJ2-7; 7 nucleotides line up with TRBD2. This CDR3 region has 14 residues. CDR1 SGHTA and CDR2 FQGNSA come from the germline V gene. Losses at the gene ends were 4 bases for V and 2 bases for J; bases not matched to a gene: 5. Supplemented by reference TRBV7-2 and TRBJ2-7, the full variable domain reads GAGVSQSPSNKVTEKGKDVELRCDPISGHTALYWYRQSLGQGLEFLIYFQGNSAPDKSGLPSDRFSAERTGGSVSTLTIQRTQQEDSAVYLCASSSLLATYEQYFGPGTRLTVT.

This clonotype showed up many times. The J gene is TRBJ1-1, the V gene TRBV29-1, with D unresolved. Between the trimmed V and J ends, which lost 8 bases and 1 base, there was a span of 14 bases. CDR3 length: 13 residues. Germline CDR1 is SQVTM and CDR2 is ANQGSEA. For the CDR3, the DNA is TGCAGCTTGACCAAGGGAGGGAACACTGAAGCTTTCTTT. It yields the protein CSLTKGGNTEAFF. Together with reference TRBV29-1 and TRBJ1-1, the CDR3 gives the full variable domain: SAVISQKPSRDICQRGTSLTIQCQVDSQVTMMFWYRQQPGQSLTLIATANQGSEATYESGFVIDKFPISRPNLTFSTLTVSNMSPEDSSIYLCSLTKGGNTEAFFGQGTRLTVV.

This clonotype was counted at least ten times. CDR3 coding DNA: TGCGCCAGCAGCTGGACTAGCGCGAACACCGGGGAGCTGTTTTTT. Amino acid sequence: CASSWTSANTGELFF. V and J are TRBV5-1 and TRBJ2-2; TRBD2 agrees at 9 bases. CDR1 and CDR2 (germline): SGHRS, YFSETQ. V lost 3 bases, J lost 0 bases, and 0 bases stayed unmatched. This CDR3 has 15 residues.

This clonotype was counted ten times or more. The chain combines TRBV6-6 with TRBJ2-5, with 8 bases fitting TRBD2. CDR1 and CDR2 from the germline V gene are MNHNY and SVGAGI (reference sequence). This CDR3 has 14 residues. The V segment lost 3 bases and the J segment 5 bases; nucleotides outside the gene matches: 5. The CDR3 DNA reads TGTGCCAGCAGTTATGGGACTAGTGGCGAGACCCAGTACTTC. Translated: CASSYGTSGETQYF.

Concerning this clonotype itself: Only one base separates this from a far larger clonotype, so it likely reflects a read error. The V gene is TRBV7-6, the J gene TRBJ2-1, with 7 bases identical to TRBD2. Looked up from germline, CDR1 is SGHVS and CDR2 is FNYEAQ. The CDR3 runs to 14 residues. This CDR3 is CASSRSGIGNKQFF. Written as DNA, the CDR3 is TGTGCCAGCAGCCGGAGCGGGATAGGCAATAAGCAGTTCTTC. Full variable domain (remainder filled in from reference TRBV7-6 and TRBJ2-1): GAGVSQSPRYKVTKRGQDVALRCDPISGHVSLYWYRQALGQGPEFLTYFNYEAQQDKSGLPNDRFSAERPEGSISTLTIQRTEQRDSAMYRCASSRSGIGNKQFFGPGTRLTVL.

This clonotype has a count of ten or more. The CDR3 DNA reads as TGCAGCGCACAGGCCTGGGGATCTCGGTCCAATGAGCAGTTCTTC. Protein product: CSAQAWGSRSNEQFF. The chain joins TRBV29-1 to TRBJ2-1, with a tentative D call TRBD1 (5 bases). V gave up 7 bases and J gave up 6 bases, with 22 bases separating them. CDR1 SQVTM and CDR2 ANQGSEA come from the germline V gene. This CDR3 contains 15 residues.

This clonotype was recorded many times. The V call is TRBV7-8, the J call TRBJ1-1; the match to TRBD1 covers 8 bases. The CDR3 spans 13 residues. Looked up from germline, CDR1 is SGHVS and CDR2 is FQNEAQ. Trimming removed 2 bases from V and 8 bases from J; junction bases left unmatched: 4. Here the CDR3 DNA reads TGTGCCAGCAGCTTAAGGAGGACAGGGGAAGCTTTCTTT. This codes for CASSLRRTGEAFF.

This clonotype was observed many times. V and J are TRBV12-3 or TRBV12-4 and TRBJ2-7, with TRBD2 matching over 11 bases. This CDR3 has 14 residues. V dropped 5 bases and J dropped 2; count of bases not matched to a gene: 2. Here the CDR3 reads CASSRLAGTYEQYF. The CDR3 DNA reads TGTGCCAGCAGTCGACTAGCGGGGACCTACGAGCAGTACTTC.

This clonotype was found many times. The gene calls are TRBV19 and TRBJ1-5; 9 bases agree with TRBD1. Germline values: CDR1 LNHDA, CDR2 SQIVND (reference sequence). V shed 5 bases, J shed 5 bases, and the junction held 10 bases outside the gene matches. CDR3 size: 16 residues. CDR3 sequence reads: CASSQLMDRGYQPQHF. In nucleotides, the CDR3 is TGTGCCAGTAGTCAGCTCATGGACAGGGGATATCAGCCCCAGCATTTT.

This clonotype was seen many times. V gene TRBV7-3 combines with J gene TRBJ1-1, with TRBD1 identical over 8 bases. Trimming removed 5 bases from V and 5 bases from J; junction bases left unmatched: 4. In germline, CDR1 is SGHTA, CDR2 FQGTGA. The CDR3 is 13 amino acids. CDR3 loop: CASSPGTGTEAFF. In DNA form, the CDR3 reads TGTGCCAGCAGCCCCGGGACAGGAACTGAAGCTTTCTTT. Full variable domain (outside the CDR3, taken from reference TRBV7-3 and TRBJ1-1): GAGVSQTPSNKVTEKGKYVELRCDPISGHTALYWYRQSLGQGPEFLIYFQGTGAADDSGLPNDRFFAVRPEGSVSTLKIQRTERGDSAVYLCASSPGTGTEAFFGQGTRLTVV.

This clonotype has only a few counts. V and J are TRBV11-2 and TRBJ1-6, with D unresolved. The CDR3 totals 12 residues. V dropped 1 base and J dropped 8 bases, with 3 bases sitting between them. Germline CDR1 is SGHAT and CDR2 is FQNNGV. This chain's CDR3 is CASSLGYSPLHF. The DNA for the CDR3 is TGTGCCAGCAGCTTAGGGTATTCACCCCTCCACTTT.

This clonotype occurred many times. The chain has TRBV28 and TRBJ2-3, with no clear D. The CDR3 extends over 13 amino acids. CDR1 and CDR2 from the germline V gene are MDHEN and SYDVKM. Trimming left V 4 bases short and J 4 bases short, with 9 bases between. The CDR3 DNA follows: TGTGCCAGCAGTTACCGTCTGGCAGATACGCAGTATTTT. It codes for CASSYRLADTQYF.

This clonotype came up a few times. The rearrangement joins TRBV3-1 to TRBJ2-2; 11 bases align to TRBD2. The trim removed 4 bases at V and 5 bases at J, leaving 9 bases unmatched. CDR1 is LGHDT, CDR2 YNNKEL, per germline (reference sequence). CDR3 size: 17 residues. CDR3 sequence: CASSPTLAGGRTGELFF. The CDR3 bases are TGTGCCAGCAGCCCCACTCTAGCGGGGGGTCGGACCGGGGAGCTGTTTTTT.

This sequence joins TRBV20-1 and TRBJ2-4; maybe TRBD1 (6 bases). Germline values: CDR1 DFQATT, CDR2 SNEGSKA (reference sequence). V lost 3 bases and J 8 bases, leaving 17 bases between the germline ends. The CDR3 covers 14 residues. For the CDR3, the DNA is TGCAGTGCTAGGGGGCAGGGGCAAGTTTACATTCAGTACTTC. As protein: CSARGQGQVYIQYF.

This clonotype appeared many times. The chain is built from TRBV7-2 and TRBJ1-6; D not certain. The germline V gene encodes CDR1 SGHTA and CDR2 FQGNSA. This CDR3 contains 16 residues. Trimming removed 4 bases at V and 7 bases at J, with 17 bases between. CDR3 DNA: TGTGCCAGCAGCTCGGAAAATCACCTTCCCAATTCACCCCTCCACTTT. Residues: CASSSENHLPNSPLHF.

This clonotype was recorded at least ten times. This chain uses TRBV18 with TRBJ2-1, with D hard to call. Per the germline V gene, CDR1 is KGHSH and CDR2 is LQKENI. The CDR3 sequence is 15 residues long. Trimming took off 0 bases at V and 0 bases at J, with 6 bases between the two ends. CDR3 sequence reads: CASSPPVISYNEQFF. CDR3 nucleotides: TGTGCCAGCTCACCACCCGTTATCTCCTACAATGAGCAGTTCTTC.

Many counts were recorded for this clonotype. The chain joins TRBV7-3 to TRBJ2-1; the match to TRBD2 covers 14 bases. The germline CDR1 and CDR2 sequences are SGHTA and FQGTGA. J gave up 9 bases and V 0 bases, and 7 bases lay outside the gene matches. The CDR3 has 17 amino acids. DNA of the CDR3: TGTGCCAGCAGCTTAACTCGCGGGACTAGCGGGAGTTTTGAGCAGTTCTTC. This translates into CASSLTRGTSGSFEQFF.